The rows below give T cell receptor beta chains drawn from one sample of a study of blood T cells in healthy people across ages. TCRdb re-called the 5' RACE reads with MiXCR, one entry per CDR3 protein. The sample has 650,000 to 800,000 distinct CDR3 sequences, approximately 48% seen once; the top ten hold approximately 20%. Sequencing used blood. These receptors were collected from a man between 60 and 75 years old in good health. The CDR3 runs from the conserved cysteine through the conserved F or W. Fields, in order: V gene, J gene, clone size, CDR3 protein. Only part of the rows carry a size: once, few, many, or a class if the clone is expanded.

V: TRBV27
J: TRBJ2-7
size: .
CDR3: CASSLQAENYEQYF

V: TRBV30
J: TRBJ1-6
size: .
CDR3: CAWSLRQTGEPLHF

V: TRBV5-1
J: TRBJ2-1
size: .
CDR3: CASSLVQGPLPSNEQFF

V: TRBV6-6
J: TRBJ2-1
size: few
CDR3: CASSYPGQNEQFF

V: TRBV5-5
J: TRBJ2-3
size: few
CDR3: CASTRERLGADTQYF

V: TRBV7-9
J: TRBJ1-4
size: .
CDR3: CASSSFGTDGEKLFF

V: TRBV6-5
J: TRBJ2-5
size: few
CDR3: CASSSIPGQVQETQYF

V: TRBV7-2
J: .
size: .
CDR3: CASSSRGGRGKYEQYF

V: TRBV7-2
J: TRBJ2-6
size: few
CDR3: CASRSTGPFASGANVLTF

V: TRBV11-2
J: TRBJ2-5
size: few
CDR3: CASSLGTEGWGETQYF

V: TRBV7-2
J: TRBJ2-1
size: few
CDR3: CASSLFNNNNEQFF

V: TRBV7-2
J: TRBJ2-4
size: .
CDR3: CASSLDAGRGNIQYF

V: TRBV7-2
J: TRBJ2-7
size: few
CDR3: CASSSVGGPYEQYF

V: TRBV5-1
J: TRBJ2-7
size: .
CDR3: CASSLGGTSENYEQYF

V: TRBV9
J: TRBJ2-2
size: .
CDR3: CASSGQGAVGGELFF

V: TRBV18
J: TRBJ1-6
size: .
CDR3: CASSPGGRGNSPLHF

V: TRBV6-1
J: TRBJ1-4
size: few
CDR3: CASTTVGYEKLFF

V: TRBV18
J: TRBJ2-7
size: many
CDR3: CASSPLRSYEQYF

V: TRBV20-1
J: TRBJ2-1
size: .
CDR3: CSARDGTGTYNEQFF

V: TRBV11-2
J: TRBJ2-1
size: .
CDR3: CASSLDRGGSETQFF

V: TRBV2
J: TRBJ2-4
size: .
CDR3: CAITSGGNEAKNIQYF

V: TRBV7-9
J: TRBJ1-2
size: few
CDR3: CASSLAVTDYGYTF

V: TRBV6-1
J: TRBJ2-7
size: few
CDR3: CASRLGGSSYEQYF

V: TRBV6-5
J: TRBJ2-1
size: .
CDR3: CAATTSSGGKGNEQFF

V: TRBV2
J: TRBJ2-1
size: .
CDR3: CASSEGTGYLGSYNEQFF

V: TRBV20-1
J: TRBJ2-7
size: few
CDR3: CSARDGGRSYEQYF

V: TRBV29-1
J: TRBJ1-2
size: .
CDR3: CSATDVSFYGYTF

V: TRBV5-1
J: TRBJ2-1
size: .
CDR3: CASSLRLAGVHEQFF

V: TRBV5-1
J: TRBJ1-1
size: few
CDR3: CASSLAGPQAGMNTEAFF

V: TRBV7-2
J: TRBJ1-4
size: .
CDR3: CASSLEPAAVKLFF

V: TRBV7-2
J: TRBJ1-2
size: .
CDR3: CASSDRTGADYGYTF

V: TRBV5-1
J: TRBJ2-2
size: .
CDR3: CASSLAGGDIGELFF

V: TRBV9
J: TRBJ2-4
size: once
CDR3: CASSGGLAGLSEQYF

V: TRBV12-3/TRBV12-4
J: .
size: .
CDR3: CASSLFRGRSSYEQYF

V: TRBV10-3
J: TRBJ2-1
size: few
CDR3: CAAGQGMDEQFF

V: TRBV19
J: .
size: .
CDR3: CASSNSGGKTQYF

V: TRBV5-1
J: TRBJ2-3
size: .
CDR3: CASSLSVAGGPADTQYF

V: TRBV29-1
J: TRBJ2-5
size: many
CDR3: CSVVVTLQETQYF

V: TRBV7-9
J: TRBJ2-3
size: .
CDR3: CASAPAQLGTDTQYF

V: TRBV6-6
J: .
size: .
CDR3: CASSYSVGSEGSYEQYF

V: TRBV12-3/TRBV12-4
J: TRBJ1-6
size: .
CDR3: CASSPTGAYNSPLHF

V: TRBV5-1
J: TRBJ2-1
size: few
CDR3: CASSLRGSYEQFF